This T cell receptor beta chain was identified during a study of T-cell memory formation after mild COVID-19. Study-wide results and caveats: Among clones contracting day 15 to 85, CD4/CD8 was balanced, whereas later expanders leaned CD4+.

TCRdb processed the 5' RACE reads anew with MiXCR; each CDR3 protein has one entry. The sample includes 200,000 to 250,000 distinct CDR3 sequences, more than 8% of them seen just once. Details on this clonotype: As yet, its antigen is unknown.

V was cut by 5 bases and J by 6 bases, with 15 bases left in between. The CDR3 contains 14 residues. Germline loops: CDR1 LGHDT, CDR2 YNNKEL (reference sequence). This clonotype originated in a man between 18 and 35 years old who had mild COVID-19 (a few samples of this study predate the infection). Cell type and time point are not known. The chain combines TRBV3-1 with TRBJ2-3, with D perhaps given as TRBD1 or TRBD2 (6 bases each). Material: PBMCs or a T cell subset sorted from them (not recorded which). CDR3 in amino acids: CASSKRGPGDTQYF. The CDR3, as DNA: TGTGCCAGCAGCAAACGGGGGCCCGGGGATACGCAGTATTTT.